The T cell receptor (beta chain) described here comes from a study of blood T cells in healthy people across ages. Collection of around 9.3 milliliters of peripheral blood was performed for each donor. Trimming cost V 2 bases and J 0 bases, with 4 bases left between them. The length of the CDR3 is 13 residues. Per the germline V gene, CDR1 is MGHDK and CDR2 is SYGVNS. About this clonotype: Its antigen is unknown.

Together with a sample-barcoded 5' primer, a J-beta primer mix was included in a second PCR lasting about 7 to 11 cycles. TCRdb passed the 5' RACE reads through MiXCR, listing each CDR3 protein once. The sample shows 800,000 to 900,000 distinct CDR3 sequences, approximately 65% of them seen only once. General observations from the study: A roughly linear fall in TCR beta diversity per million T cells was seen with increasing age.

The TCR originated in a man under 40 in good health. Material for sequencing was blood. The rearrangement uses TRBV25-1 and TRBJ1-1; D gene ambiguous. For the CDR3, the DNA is TGTGCCAGCAGTGAAGCTGTGAACACTGAAGCTTTCTTT. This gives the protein CASSEAVNTEAFF. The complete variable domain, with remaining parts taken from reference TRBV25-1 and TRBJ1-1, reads EADIYQTPRYLVIGTGKKITLECSQTMGHDKMYWYQQDPGMELHLIHYSYGVNSTEKGDLSSESTVSRIRTEHFPLTLESARPSHTSQYLCASSEAVNTEAFFGQGTRLTVV.